These 14 T cell receptor beta chains were sequenced from one sample in a study of human T cells and chemical hapten exposure. TCRdb itself ran the RACE reads through MiXCR, one entry per CDR3 protein. This table holds approximately 89,000 distinct CDR3 sequences, 6.5% to 8.5% found once. The time point is: patch test 2, 6 weeks after DPC sensitization. Treatment described: therapeutic diphenylcyclopropenone sensitization with weekly scalp DPC. The sample in question was whole blood, obtained in connection with sensitization to the hapten diphenylcyclopropenone (DPC). The receptors were gathered from a woman aged 30 to 39 with alopecia areata. Some clones in this sample may be carry-over from other donors' samples.

The chain couples TRBV5-1 to TRBJ2-7; D unclear. CDR1 is SGHRS, CDR2 YFSETQ, per germline. The ends were cut back, 0 bases at V and 2 bases at J, with 6 bases in the middle. The CDR3 sequence is 13 residues long. Here the CDR3 DNA reads TGCGCCAGCAGCTTGGAAATCGCCTACGAGCAGTACTTC. This gives the protein CASSLEIAYEQYF.

This clonotype has a count of ten or more. This chain joins TRBV9 and TRBJ2-3; D uncertain. This CDR3 is built from 15 residues. Trimming took 4 bases from V and 5 from J, leaving 17 bases between them. Germline V gene sequence: CDR1 SGDLS, CDR2 YYNGEE. Here the CDR3 reads CASSPLSDQGDTQYF. The DNA of the CDR3 is TGTGCCAGCAGCCCATTAAGCGACCAAGGAGATACGCAGTATTTT.

This clonotype has a handful of counts. V is TRBV7-2 and J is TRBJ1-6; D is uncertain. V gave up 5 bases and J gave up 12 bases, with 14 bases separating them. The CDR3 is made up of 13 amino acids. Germline-derived CDR1 and CDR2 are SGHTA and FQGNSA. CDR3 amino acids: CASSPQGGLPLHF. The DNA for the CDR3 is TGTGCCAGCAGCCCCCAAGGCGGATTACCCCTCCACTTT.

J is TRBJ2-1 and V is TRBV7-2; D remains ambiguous. V was shortened by 4 bases and J by 9 bases, with 7 bases between the two germline ends. The length of the CDR3 is 11 residues. Germline V CDR1 and CDR2: SGHTA, FQGNSA. CDR3 nucleotide sequence: TGTGCCAGCAGCTCCACATTTGAGCAGTTCTTC. Translation: CASSSTFEQFF.

This clonotype came up a few times. V is TRBV5-1 and J is TRBJ2-7; D is unresolved. The CDR3 covers 13 residues. CDR1 SGHRS and CDR2 YFSETQ come from the germline V gene. V dropped 1 base and J dropped 3 bases, with 8 bases sitting between them. This CDR3 reads CASSLPENYEQYF. The CDR3 DNA follows: TGCGCCAGCAGCTTGCCGGAAAACTACGAGCAGTACTTC.

This chain joins TRBV7-6 and TRBJ1-5; 7 bases align to TRBD1. This CDR3 has 12 amino acids. Per germline, CDR1 SGHVS and CDR2 FNYEAQ. Germline trimming cut 5 bases from V and 9 bases from J; bases unmatched to any gene: 4. The CDR3 here is CASSPPGGPQHF. The CDR3 DNA is TGTGCCAGCAGCCCACCAGGGGGGCCCCAGCATTTT.

This clonotype has ten or more counts. V and J are TRBV3-1 and TRBJ1-4; D perhaps matches TRBD1 (6 bases). Trimming removed 1 base at V and 3 bases at J, with 6 bases between. Germline V CDR1 and CDR2: LGHDT, YNNKEL (reference sequence). The CDR3 spans 14 residues. DNA of the CDR3: TGTGCCAGCAGCCAAGCAGGGGCTAATGAAAAACTGTTTTTT. It yields the protein CASSQAGANEKLFF.

This clonotype was counted ten times or more. This chain joins TRBV20-1 and TRBJ1-1, with D possibly being TRBD1 (6 bases). Germline CDR1 DFQATT, CDR2 SNEGSKA (reference sequence). V was shortened by 1 base and J by 10 bases, with 13 bases between the two germline ends. CDR3 length: 12 amino acids. This CDR3 reads CSARVSTGLAFF. The CDR3 DNA reads as TGCAGTGCTAGAGTAAGCACAGGGTTAGCTTTCTTT.

This clonotype was counted at least ten times. The gene calls are TRBV6-1 and TRBJ1-5; D not resolved. Germline CDR1 is MNHNS and CDR2 is SASEGT. V gave up 3 bases and J gave up 3 bases, with 9 bases separating them. The CDR3 totals 14 residues. The CDR3 coding sequence is TGTGCCAGCAGTGAGTTACAGCCCAATCAGCCCCAGCATTTT. It yields the protein CASSELQPNQPQHF.

This clonotype was counted only a few times. The V and J genes are TRBV5-1 and TRBJ1-1; weak D call: TRBD1 (5 bases). Germline CDR1 reads SGHRS; CDR2 reads YFSETQ. The CDR3 has 13 residues. Trimming removed 4 bases from V and 8 bases from J, with 15 bases in between. The CDR3 DNA follows: TGCGCCAGCAGCCCTCCGGCAGGGCTAGAAGCTTTCTTT. It is translated as CASSPPAGLEAFF. Full variable domain (remainder filled in from reference TRBV5-1 and TRBJ1-1): KAGVTQTPRYLIKTRGQQVTLSCSPISGHRSVSWYQQTPGQGLQFLFEYFSETQRNKGNFPGRFSGRQFSNSRSEMNVSTLELGDSALYLCASSPPAGLEAFFGQGTRLTVV.

This clonotype was seen ten or more times. The rearrangement links TRBV6-4 to TRBJ2-3; 7 bases map to TRBD1. This CDR3 region has 14 residues. Germline CDR1 reads MRHNA; CDR2 reads SNTAGT. Losses at the gene ends were 5 bases for V and 3 bases for J; bases not matched to a gene: 5. CDR3 DNA sequence: TGTGCCAGCAGTCAACAGGGGACAACAGATACGCAGTATTTT. Translating it yields CASSQQGTTDTQYF.

This clonotype was observed a handful of times. V usage is TRBV15 and J usage is TRBJ2-3; 8 positions agree with TRBD2. CDR1 is LNHNV and CDR2 is YYDKDF in the germline V gene (reference sequence). CDR3 length equals 18 residues. Trimming at V came to 1 base and at J to 2 bases, leaving 11 bases not matched to a gene. The CDR3 loop reads CATSRGGPGGHPTDTQYF. In DNA, the CDR3 is TGTGCCACCAGCAGAGGAGGCCCGGGGGGGCATCCCACAGATACGCAGTATTTT.

With respect to this clonotype: A much larger clone differs from this one at a single base, so this may be a read error. The chain recombines TRBV21-1 with TRBJ2-7. TRBV21-1 is a pseudogene locus. The CDR3 runs to 13 residues. Written as DNA, the CDR3 is TGTGCCGGCAGCAAAGTGAAGACCTACGAGCAGTACTTC. Its protein product is CAGSKVKTYEQYF.

This clonotype was recorded at least ten times. The chain links TRBV7-9 to TRBJ2-7, with TRBD1 identical over 9 bases. V lost 4 bases, J lost 7 bases, and 5 bases stayed unmatched. Germline V gene sequence: CDR1 SEHNR, CDR2 FQNEAQ (reference sequence). This CDR3 is 13 amino acids long. The CDR3 loop reads CASSYTGGGEQYF. The CDR3 bases are TGTGCCAGCAGCTACACAGGGGGCGGGGAGCAGTACTTC. Complete variable domain (other parts from reference TRBV7-9 and TRBJ2-7): DTGVSQNPRHKITKRGQNVTFRCDPISEHNRLYWYRQTLGQGPEFLTYFQNEAQLEKSRLLSDRFSAERPKGSFSTLEIQRTEQGDSAMYLCASSYTGGGEQYFGPGTRLTVT.